This entry lists 9 T cell receptor beta chains sequenced from one sample in a study of beta chain features in type 1 diabetes. Isolated RNA was reverse transcribed in full, so expressed TCRB transcripts were sequenced. Method: immunoSEQ multiplex PCR; TCRdb's copy keeps in-frame clones and lacks some. In the table there are 80,000 to 90,000 clones, 25% to 35% of which are singletons. The sample taken for sequencing was stem cell memory CD4+ T cells from blood. These receptor sequences come from a woman aged 18-30 years in good health.

The CDR3 protein is CASLSRPAFTDTQYF. CDR3 nucleotides: TGTGCCAGCCTCTCTAGGCCGGCCTTCACAGATACGCAGTATTTT. The chain uses TRBV27 and TRBJ2-3; D not resolved. Germline loops: CDR1 MNHEY, CDR2 SMNVEV (reference sequence). The CDR3 sequence is 15 residues long. Trimming took off 8 bases at V and 2 bases at J, with 17 bases between the two ends.

The rearrangement uses TRBV19 and TRBJ1-1; no definite D call. The CDR3 is made up of 16 amino acids. V lost 4 bases to trimming and J lost 2 bases, with 17 bases between them. Germline values: CDR1 LNHDA, CDR2 SQIVND (reference sequence). CDR3 in amino acids: CASSTKDGRSNTEAFF. CDR3 coding DNA: TGTGCCAGTAGTACCAAGGACGGGAGGAGTAACACTGAAGCTTTCTTT.

The genes are TRBV10-3 and TRBJ2-6; D may be TRBD1 (5 bases). The CDR3 contains 16 residues. The germline gives CDR1 ENHRY, CDR2 SYGVKD. Trimming removed 2 bases from V and 4 bases from J, with 12 bases in between. CDR3 loop: CAISEEPRQGANVLTF. For the CDR3, the DNA is TGTGCCATCAGTGAGGAGCCTCGACAGGGGGCCAACGTCCTGACTTTC.

V is TRBV30 and J is TRBJ1-2, with TRBD1 as a possible D gene (6 bases). With 5 bases removed from V and 2 bases from J, the gap between germline ends came to 15 bases. CDR1 is GTSNPN, CDR2 SVGIG, per germline (reference sequence). The CDR3 runs to 14 residues. The CDR3 protein is CAWGPLQGNYGYTF. The DNA of the CDR3 is TGTGCCTGGGGCCCTCTACAGGGAAACTATGGCTACACCTTC.

This clone was detected only a few times. J is TRBJ2-7 and V is TRBV27, with a weak D call TRBD2 (6 bases). This CDR3 has 15 amino acids. Germline V gene lookup returns CDR1 MNHEY and CDR2 SMNVEV (reference sequence). Trimming left V 3 bases short and J 1 base short, with 13 bases between. The CDR3 region is CASSFRPSASYEQYF. CDR3 nucleotide sequence: TGTGCCAGCAGTTTTCGGCCTAGCGCTTCCTACGAGCAGTACTTC.

A few counts support this clone. At one end, the junction sequence differs from germline, possibly due to a read error. The J gene is TRBJ2-7, the V gene TRBV7-7, with D unresolved. This CDR3 has 12 amino acids. CDR1 is SSHAT and CDR2 is FNYEAQ in the germline V gene (reference sequence). In DNA form, the CDR3 reads TGTGCTAGCAGCTTAAAGCCCTACGAGCAGTACTTC. The encoded protein is CASSLKPYEQYF.

The chain employs TRBV6-6 and TRBJ2-5; 9 nucleotides match TRBD2. The V gene's germline CDR1 is MNHNY and CDR2 SVGAGI (reference sequence). The CDR3 totals 15 residues. V was pared by 6 bases and J by 4 bases, with 9 bases of the junction left unmatched. The CDR3 reads CASRAGRGGRETQYF. In DNA form, the CDR3 reads TGTGCCAGCAGGGCGGGGCGGGGGGGCCGAGAGACCCAGTACTTC.

The V and J genes are TRBV29-1 and TRBJ1-5; 8 bases align to TRBD1. Trimming at V came to 7 bases and at J to 6 bases, leaving 17 bases not matched to a gene. Germline V lookup: CDR1 SQVTM, CDR2 ANQGSEA. CDR3 length equals 16 residues. Here the CDR3 DNA reads TGCAGCGCCCCCGACAGGGGTCAACGGGTGCTTCAGCCCCAGCATTTT. It yields the protein CSAPDRGQRVLQPQHF.

V is TRBV19 and J is TRBJ1-3, with 8 bases identical to TRBD1. The trim removed 4 bases at V and 1 base at J, leaving 3 bases unmatched. This CDR3 comprises 15 residues. Germline lookup yields CDR1 LNHDA and CDR2 SQIVND (reference sequence). The CDR3 DNA follows: TGTGCCAGTAGTACCGACAGGGGTTCTGGAAACACCATATATTTT. It codes for CASSTDRGSGNTIYF.